Below, one TCR beta chain is given with its context. No cognate antigen has been identified for it. No base qualities exist here, and no much larger clone lies one base off it. The data were taken from a study of T cell changes during pregnancy in multiple sclerosis (dated by TCRdb to the late 2010s). Study-wide context: Changes in the T cell repertoire over the course of pregnancy were examined in this study in women with multiple sclerosis.

Via the germline V gene, CDR1 is MNHEY and CDR2 SVGAGI. The junction carries 14 bases between V and J, which are trimmed by 6 bases and 0 bases respectively. The CDR3 measures 15 amino acids from cysteine to phenylalanine. Only CDR3 DNA remains: 45 bases, in frame from the first base. To prepare the library, the immunoSEQ multiplex PCR assay was applied. Imported from immuneACCESS, the table was reduced by TCRdb to in-frame sequences with V and J called. These copies leave out some clones; in studies compared against another copy, an unresolved V gene accounts for under half, and the cause of the remainder is not known. The sample data list approximately 90,000 clones, and around 94% of these were observed just once. The ten largest clones represent 0.7% to 1% of the sample.

The rearranged segments are TRBV6-5 and TRBJ1-1, with an unclear D gene assignment. The TCR comes from a female donor with multiple sclerosis, enrolled in a pregnancy study. Source: peripheral blood, taken in the third trimester of pregnancy. In nucleotide form, the sequence is TGTGCCAGCAGCCAGACTCATGCTATGAACACTGAAGCTTTCTTT. Its translation reads: CASSQTHAMNTEAFF.